There are a few counts of the clone carrying this TCR beta chain. The V gene end was trimmed by 3 bases and the J gene end by 8 bases; junction bases not matched to a gene: 8. The CDR3 covers 15 residues. Germline loops: CDR1 SGHNT, CDR2 YENEEA. Authors' processing steps: The assay estimated nucleated cells by amplifying reference gene primers. Here immunoSEQ multiplex PCR was the method, and the copy in TCRdb shows in-frame clones only, minus some. That table is the source of V, J and clone size, and D and trimming were worked out from the DNA. The table shows roughly 72,000 clones, with around 76% occurring only once. This record comes from a study of blood T cell repertoires in COVID-19. As for the study in general: Sources were T cells, B-cell-depleted T cells, or PBMCs; the material itself was cDNA or gDNA.

The receptor comes from a woman aged 80 or over with acute or convalescent COVID-19. V is TRBV11-3 and J is TRBJ2-1, with 9 bases aligning to TRBD2. The sample was peripheral blood. In DNA, the CDR3 is TGTGCCAGCAGCTTGGGCGGGAGGGCCGTAGATGAGCAGTTCTTC. Amino acid sequence: CASSLGGRAVDEQFF.